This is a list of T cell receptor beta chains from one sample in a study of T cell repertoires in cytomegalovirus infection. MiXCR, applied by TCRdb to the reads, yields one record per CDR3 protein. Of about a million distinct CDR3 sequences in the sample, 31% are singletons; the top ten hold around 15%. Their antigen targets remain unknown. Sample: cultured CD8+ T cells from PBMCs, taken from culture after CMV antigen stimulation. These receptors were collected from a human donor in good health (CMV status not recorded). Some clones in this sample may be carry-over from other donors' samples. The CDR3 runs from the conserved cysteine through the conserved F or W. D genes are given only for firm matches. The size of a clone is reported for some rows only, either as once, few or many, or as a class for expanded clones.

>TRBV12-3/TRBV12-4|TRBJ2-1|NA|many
TGTGCCAGCAGTCCTTCTGGGACAAGGGTTTCCAATGAGCAGTTCTTC
CASSPSGTRVSNEQFF
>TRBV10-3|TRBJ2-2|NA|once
TGTGCCATCAGTCGGGACCTATCGCCCACCGGGGAGCTGTTTTTT
CAISRDLSPTGELFF
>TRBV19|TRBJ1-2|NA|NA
TGTGCCAGTAGTATAGTCGGCAGCTCCTATGGCTACACCTTC
CASSIVGSSYGYTF
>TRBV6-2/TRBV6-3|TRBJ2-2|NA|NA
TGTGCCAGCAGACAGGGTTTTGACACCGGGGAGCTGTTTTTT
CASRQGFDTGELFF
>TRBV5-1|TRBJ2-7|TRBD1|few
TGCGCCAGCAGCTTGGGCCTAGGACAGGGTTCGTACGAGCAGTACTTC
CASSLGLGQGSYEQYF
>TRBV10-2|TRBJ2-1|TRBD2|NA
TGCGCCAGCAGAGACATTATGACTAGCAGCTACAATGAGCAGTTCTTC
CASRDIMTSSYNEQFF
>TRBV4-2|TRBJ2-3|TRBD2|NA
TGTGCCAGCAGCCAAGATTGGGCGGGGGGGTCCACAGATACGCAGTATTTT
CASSQDWAGGSTDTQYF
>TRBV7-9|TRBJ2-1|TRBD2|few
TGTGCCAGCAGCGTTTCGGGTGCGGGGGGCCTAAATGAGCAGTTCTTC
CASSVSGAGGLNEQFF
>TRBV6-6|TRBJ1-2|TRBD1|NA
TGTGCCAGCACAGCCGCGGGACAGACATATAACTATGGCTACACCTTC
CASTAAGQTYNYGYTF
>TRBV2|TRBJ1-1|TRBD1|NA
TGTGCCAGCAAGTCGGTACTACAGGGGGCCACTGAAGCTTTCTTT
CASKSVLQGATEAFF
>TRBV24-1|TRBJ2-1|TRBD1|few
TGTGCCACCAGTGGGGACAGGGGGCGAAACAATGAGCAGTTCTTC
CATSGDRGRNNEQFF
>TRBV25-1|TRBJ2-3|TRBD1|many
TGTGCCAGCAGTGGACAGGGTTCAGATACGCAGTATTTT
CASSGQGSDTQYF
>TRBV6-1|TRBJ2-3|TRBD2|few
TGTGCCAGTCATAGCGGGGGGCCTCACACAGATACGCAGTATTTT
CASHSGGPHTDTQYF
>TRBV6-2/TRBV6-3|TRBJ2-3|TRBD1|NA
TGTGCCAGCAGTTACTCGATGCTACCAGGGGGCGCAGATACGCAGTATTTT
CASSYSMLPGGADTQYF
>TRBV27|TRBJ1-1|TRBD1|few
TGTGCCAGCAGTTTACAGGGGGGATTGAACACTGAAGCTTTCTTT
CASSLQGGLNTEAFF
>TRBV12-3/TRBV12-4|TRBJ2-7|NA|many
TGTGCCAGCAGTTTGAACACCAACTACGAGCAGTACTTC
CASSLNTNYEQYF
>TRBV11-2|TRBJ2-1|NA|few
TGTGCCAGCAGCTTAGTTCCACCACCTTACAATGAGCAGTTCTTC
CASSLVPPPYNEQFF
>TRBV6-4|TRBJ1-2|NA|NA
TGTGCCAGCAGCCTCACAGGGAAAGAGGATGGCTACACCTTC
CASSLTGKEDGYTF
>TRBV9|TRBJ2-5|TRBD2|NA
TGTGCCAGCACTCCTAGCGGGATGTACCAAGAGACCCAGTACTTC
CASTPSGMYQETQYF
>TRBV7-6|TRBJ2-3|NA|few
TGTGCCAGCAGCGCCTCCTTAGAAAAGGCGCAGTATTTT
CASSASLEKAQYF
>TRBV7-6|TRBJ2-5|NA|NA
TGTGCTAGCAGCTATCTAGCGTTCGTGGGCCAAGAGACCCAGTACTTC
CASSYLAFVGQETQYF
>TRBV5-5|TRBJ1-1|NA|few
TGTGCCAGCAGCTTCCAGGCGATGAACACTGAAGCTTTCTTT
CASSFQAMNTEAFF
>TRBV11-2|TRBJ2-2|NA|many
TGTGCCAGCAGCTTATGCGCCAGGGAGGTTTGCACCGGGGAGCTGTTTTTT
CASSLCAREVCTGELFF
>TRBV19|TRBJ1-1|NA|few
TGTGCCAGTAGTATTGTGGTTAGAGGAGTCATGAACACTGAAGCTTTCTTT
CASSIVVRGVMNTEAFF
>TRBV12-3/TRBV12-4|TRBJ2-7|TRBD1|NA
TGTGCCAGCAGCCCGACAGGGGCGTACTTC
CASSPTGAYF
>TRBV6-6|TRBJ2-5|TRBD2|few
TGTGCCAGCAGTTCCCCAGGGGGTAGCGGGGGCCCGTTTGAAGAGACCCAGTACTTC
CASSSPGGSGGPFEETQYF
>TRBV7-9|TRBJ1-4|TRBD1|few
TGTGCCAGCAGCTCAACGGGACAGGGGACCTTAGGGCCGTTTTTT
CASSSTGQGTLGPFF
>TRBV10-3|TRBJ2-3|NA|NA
TGTGCCATCAGGGAACTAGTGGGGGCAGATACGCAGTATTTT
CAIRELVGADTQYF
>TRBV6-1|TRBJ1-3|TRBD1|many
TGTGCCAGCAGGCCGGACAGGGGGCCCGGAAACACCATATATTTT
CASRPDRGPGNTIYF
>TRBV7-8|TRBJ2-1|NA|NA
TGTGCCAGCAGCTCCCCGCCTGGGCAGTTCTTC
CASSSPPGQFF
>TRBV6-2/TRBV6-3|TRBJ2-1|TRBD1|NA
TGTGCCAGCAGTGCCGGGACAGGGCGACATGGCAATGAGCAGTTCTTC
CASSAGTGRHGNEQFF
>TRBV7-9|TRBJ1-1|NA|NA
TGTGCCAGCAGCTTAGGGCGAACCGGACTTTCAGTGTTCTTT
CASSLGRTGLSVFF
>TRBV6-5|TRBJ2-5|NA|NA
TGTGCCACCCTACTAGGGCCCAAAGAGACCCAGTACTTC
CATLLGPKETQYF
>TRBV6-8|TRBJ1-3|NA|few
TGTGCCAGCAGCGATTCTGGGGGCACTGGAAACACCATATATTTT
CASSDSGGTGNTIYF
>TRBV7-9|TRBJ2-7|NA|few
TGTGCCAGCCGGGCAGGGCCCTACGAGCAGTACTTC
CASRAGPYEQYF
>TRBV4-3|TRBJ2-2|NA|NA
TGCGCCAGCAGCCAAGATGGTGGGGGGAGTAACACCGGGGAGCTGTTTTTT
CASSQDGGGSNTGELFF
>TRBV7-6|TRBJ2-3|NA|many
TGTGCCAGCAGCTTAGCCCTCACAGATACGCAGTATTTT
CASSLALTDTQYF
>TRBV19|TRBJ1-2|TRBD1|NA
TGTGCCAGTAGTCCGGAGGGACAGACCTCCTATGGCTACACCTTC
CASSPEGQTSYGYTF
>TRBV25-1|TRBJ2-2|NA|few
TGTGCCAGCAGTGAGACGAACACCGGGGAGCTGTTTTTT
CASSETNTGELFF
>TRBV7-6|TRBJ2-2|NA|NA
TGTGCCAGCAGCTTAGCTCCTGGGTTGAACACCGGGGAGCTGTTTTTT
CASSLAPGLNTGELFF
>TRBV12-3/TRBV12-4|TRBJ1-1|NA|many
TGTGCCAGCAGTTTAAGGGAAGGGAACACTGAAGCTTTCTTT
CASSLREGNTEAFF
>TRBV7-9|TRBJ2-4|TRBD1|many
TGTGCCAGCAGCGGGGGGACAGGGACGTGGAAAAACATTCAGTACTTC
CASSGGTGTWKNIQYF
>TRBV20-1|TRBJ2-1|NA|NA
TGCAGTGCCCTCCCAAAGGGCTCACGTTCCTTCTTC
CSALPKGSRSFF
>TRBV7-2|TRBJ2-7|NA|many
TGTGCCAGCAGCTCCGCCTACGAGCAGTACTTC
CASSSAYEQYF
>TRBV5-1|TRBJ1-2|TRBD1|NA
TGCGCCAGCAGCCACTCAGGACAGGGGAACTATGGCTACACCTTC
CASSHSGQGNYGYTF
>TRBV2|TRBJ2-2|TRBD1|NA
TGTGCCACCCTTGGGACAGGGAACACCGGGGAGCTGTTTTTT
CATLGTGNTGELFF
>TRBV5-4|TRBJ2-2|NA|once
TGTGCCAGCAGCTTGAATATCGGGGAGCTGTTTTTT
CASSLNIGELFF
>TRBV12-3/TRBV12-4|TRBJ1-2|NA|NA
TGTGCCAGCAGCCCCCGGGGTCTGGCTGGCTACACCTTC
CASSPRGLAGYTF
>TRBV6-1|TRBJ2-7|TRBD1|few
TGTGCCAGCAGTGGCTCCGGGACAGGGGGTTTCTACGAGCAGTACTTC
CASSGSGTGGFYEQYF
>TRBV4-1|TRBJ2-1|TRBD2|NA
TGCGCCAGCAGCTTTCCGGGACTAGCCTACAATGAGCAGTTCTTC
CASSFPGLAYNEQFF
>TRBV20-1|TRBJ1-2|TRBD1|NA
TGCAGTGCTAGAGACCGGGACAGGGGCTATGGCTACACCTTC
CSARDRDRGYGYTF
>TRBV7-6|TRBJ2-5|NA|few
TGTGCCAGCAGCTTGTTCGCCTCGGGAGAGACCCAGTACTTC
CASSLFASGETQYF
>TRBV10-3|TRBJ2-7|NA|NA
TGTGCCATCAGCCGCTCGGACGAGCAGTACTTC
CAISRSDEQYF
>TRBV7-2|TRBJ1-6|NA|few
TGTGCCAGCAGCTTAGCAGAAGGGCGCTATAATTCACCCCTCCACTTT
CASSLAEGRYNSPLHF
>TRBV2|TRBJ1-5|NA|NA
TGTGCCAGCAAACTTACAGGGAATAGCAATCAGCCCCAGCATTTT
CASKLTGNSNQPQHF
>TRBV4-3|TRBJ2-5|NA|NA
TGCGCCAGCAGCCAAGTATTTCCGGGACATTTAGGGGAGACCCAGTACTTC
CASSQVFPGHLGETQYF
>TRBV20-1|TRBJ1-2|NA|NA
TGCAGTGCTAGAGATCGCGATCAGGGACGGACTTACGGCTACACCTTC
CSARDRDQGRTYGYTF
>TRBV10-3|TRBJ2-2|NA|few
TGTGCCATCAGTCATAGGGTCACCGGGGAGCTGTTTTTT
CAISHRVTGELFF
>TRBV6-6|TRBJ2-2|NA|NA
TGTGCCAGCAGTTACCCCAGAGGCAAAGACACCGGGGAGCTGTTTTTT
CASSYPRGKDTGELFF
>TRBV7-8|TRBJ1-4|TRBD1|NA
TGTGCCAGCAGCTACCCGACAGGGGGAAATGAAAAACTGTTTTTT
CASSYPTGGNEKLFF